A selection of T cell receptor beta chains follows, all from one sample in a study of molecular identifiers for immune sequencing clone quantification. TCRdb redid the calling of the PCR reads with MiXCR, one entry per CDR3 protein. The data hold under 350,000 distinct CDR3 sequences, with 24% observed a single time. Sequencing was performed on naive CD8+ T cells from blood, with Jurkat cell RNA spiked in. These receptors were obtained from a human donor in good health. Some libraries in this study had Jurkat cell RNA spiked in. The CDR3 runs from the conserved cysteine through the conserved F or W. A D gene is named only where the DNA matches it firmly. Rows give clone size only sometimes, using once, few, many, or a class for an expanded clone.

TRBD1,TRBJ2-7,TRBV4-1,-,CASSQEVSTGIIYEQYF,TGCGCCAGCAGCCAGGAAGTTTCGACAGGGATAATCTACGAGCAGTACTTC
-,TRBJ1-4,TRBV6-2/TRBV6-3,once,CASNRPSQADEELFF,TGTGCCAGCAACCGTCCCTCGCAGGCCGACGAAGAACTGTTTTTT
-,TRBJ2-1,TRBV7-2,-,CASRGGNYNEQFF,TGTGCCAGCAGGGGGGGTAATTACAATGAGCAGTTCTTC
-,TRBJ1-1,TRBV3-1,few,CASSPARGGGTEAFF,TGTGCCAGCAGCCCCGCCCGGGGAGGCGGAACTGAAGCTTTCTTT
-,TRBJ2-7,TRBV4-3,-,CASSQTDTKPYEQYF,TGCGCCAGCAGCCAAACTGACACCAAGCCCTACGAGCAGTACTTC
-,TRBJ2-3,TRBV5-6,-,CATSSHTLTSTDTQYF,TGTGCCACCTCCAGTCACACACTCACAAGCACAGATACGCAGTATTTT
-,TRBJ1-2,TRBV4-3,-,CASSQDRGLDRYTF,TGCGCCAGCAGCCAAGATCGCGGACTGGATCGCTACACCTTC
-,TRBJ2-6,TRBV4-3,-,CASSQDSSAGSGANVLTF,TGCGCCAGCAGCCAAGATTCATCTGCAGGCTCTGGGGCCAACGTCCTGACTTTC
-,TRBJ2-3,TRBV12-3/TRBV12-4,many,CASSFGLDTQYF,TGTGCCAGCAGTTTTGGGTTAGATACGCAGTATTTT
TRBD1,TRBJ2-1,TRBV6-2/TRBV6-3,few,CASSYSTGGLDEQFF,TGTGCCAGCAGTTACTCGACAGGGGGTCTGGATGAGCAGTTCTTC
-,TRBJ1-5,TRBV5-6,many,CASSLGVLNQPQHF,TGTGCCAGCAGCTTGGGGGTGTTAAATCAGCCCCAGCATTTT
TRBD1,TRBJ2-7,TRBV6-1,-,CDSSPGQGGEQYF,TGTGACAGCAGCCCGGGACAGGGAGGAGAGCAGTACTTC
-,TRBJ2-7,TRBV6-5,many,CASSFGPYEQYF,TGTGCCAGCAGTTTCGGTCCCTACGAGCAGTACTTC
TRBD2,TRBJ2-7,TRBV7-2,few,CASSLGREAPFEQYF,TGTGCCAGCAGCTTAGGGCGGGAGGCCCCCTTCGAGCAGTACTTC
-,TRBJ1-1,TRBV6-2/TRBV6-3,-,CASSYFSGNEAFF,TGTGCCAGCAGTTACTTCTCGGGGAACGAAGCTTTCTTT
TRBD1,TRBJ2-3,TRBV20-1,few,CSAGRQGRSTDTQYF,TGCAGTGCAGGGAGACAGGGCCGTAGCACAGATACGCAGTATTTT
TRBD2,TRBJ2-7,TRBV20-1,once,CSARILAGESYEQYF,TGCAGTGCTAGAATACTAGCGGGAGAGTCCTACGAGCAGTACTTC
-,TRBJ1-2,TRBV25-1,-,CASSEGWGTNGYTF,TGTGCCAGCAGTGAAGGATGGGGGACAAATGGCTACACCTTC
TRBD2,TRBJ2-5,TRBV7-8,-,CASRFSRGGVFEETQYF,TGTGCCAGCAGGTTCTCGCGGGGGGGCGTCTTTGAAGAGACCCAGTACTTC
TRBD2,TRBJ2-2,TRBV2,few,CASSEGLAVVTNTGELFF,TGTGCCAGCAGTGAAGGGCTAGCGGTAGTTACGAACACCGGGGAGCTGTTTTTT
TRBD1,TRBJ1-1,TRBV5-6,many,CASSLVQGAETEAFF,TGTGCCAGCAGCTTAGTTCAGGGGGCAGAGACTGAAGCTTTCTTT
-,TRBJ1-2,TRBV4-3,-,CASSLAANYGYTF,TGCGCCAGCAGCCTTGCAGCAAACTATGGCTACACCTTC
TRBD2,TRBJ2-3,TRBV9,few,CASSVGVAGAGDTQYF,TGTGCCAGCAGCGTAGGAGTAGCGGGAGCTGGAGATACGCAGTATTTT
TRBD2,TRBJ2-1,TRBV6-2/TRBV6-3,-,CASSYFTSGDNEQFF,TGTGCCAGCAGTTACTTCACTAGCGGGGACAATGAGCAGTTCTTC
TRBD2,TRBJ2-3,TRBV12-3/TRBV12-4,many,CASSYSGGADTQYF,TGTGCCAGCAGTTATAGCGGGGGGGCCGATACGCAGTATTTT
-,TRBJ1-5,TRBV21-1,-,CASSEARGTDIMGNQPQHF,TGTGCCAGCAGCGAAGCCAGGGGGACGGATATAATGGGCAATCAGCCCCAGCATTTT
-,TRBJ1-3,TRBV7-9,many,CASSLVGAGNTIYF,TGTGCCAGCAGCTTAGTGGGTGCCGGAAACACCATATATTTT
TRBD2,TRBJ2-3,TRBV2,few,CASTSLAGGADTQYF,TGTGCCAGCACCTCACTAGCGGGGGGCGCAGATACGCAGTATTTT
-,TRBJ1-5,TRBV7-2,many,CASSLGQASNQPQHF,TGTGCCAGCAGCTTAGGGCAGGCTAGCAATCAGCCCCAGCATTTT
-,TRBJ2-7,TRBV15,-,CATSRDRGWYEQYF,TGTGCCACCAGCAGAGACAGGGGCTGGTACGAGCAGTACTTC
-,TRBJ2-7,TRBV5-1,many,CASSFSSAAYEQYF,TGCGCCAGCAGCTTTTCTAGCGCTGCCTACGAGCAGTACTTC
TRBD2,TRBJ2-3,TRBV27,-,CASSWGLAGTGTQYF,TGTGCCAGCAGTTGGGGACTAGCGGGAACAGGTACGCAGTATTTT